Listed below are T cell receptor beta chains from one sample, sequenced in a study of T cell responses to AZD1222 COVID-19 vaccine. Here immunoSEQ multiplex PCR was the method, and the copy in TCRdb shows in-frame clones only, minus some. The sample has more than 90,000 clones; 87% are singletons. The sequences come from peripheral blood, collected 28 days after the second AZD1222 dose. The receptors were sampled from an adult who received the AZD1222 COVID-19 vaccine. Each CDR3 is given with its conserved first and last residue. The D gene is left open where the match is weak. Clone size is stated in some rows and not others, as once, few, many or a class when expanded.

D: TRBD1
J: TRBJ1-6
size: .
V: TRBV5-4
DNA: TGTGCCAGCAGCTTCAATCAGGGGGCAAGCTCCTATAATTCACCCCTCCACTTT
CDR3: CASSFNQGASSYNSPLHF

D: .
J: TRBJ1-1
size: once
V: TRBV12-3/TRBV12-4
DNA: TGTGCCAGCAGTTACACCGTGGCCACTGAAGCTTTCTTT
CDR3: CASSYTVATEAFF

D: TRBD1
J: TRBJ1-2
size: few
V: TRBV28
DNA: TGTGCCAGCATCATGACAGGGGGAGTTAATGGCTACACCTTC
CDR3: CASIMTGGVNGYTF

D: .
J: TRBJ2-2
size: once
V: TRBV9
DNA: TGTGCCAGCAGCGTAGAGCGAGCGGCGGGGGAGCTGTTTTTT
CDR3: CASSVERAAGELFF

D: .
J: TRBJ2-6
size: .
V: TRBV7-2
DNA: TGTGCCAGCAGCTTAAGGACAGCCCACTCTGGGGCCAACGTCCTGACTTTC
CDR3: CASSLRTAHSGANVLTF

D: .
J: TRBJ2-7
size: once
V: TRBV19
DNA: TGTGCCAGTAGCATGGAGCGGTGGTACGAGCAGTACTTC
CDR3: CASSMERWYEQYF

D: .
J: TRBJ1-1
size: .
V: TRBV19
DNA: TGTGCCAGTACCCTGAGGGACGTGAACACTGAAGCTTTCTTT
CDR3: CASTLRDVNTEAFF

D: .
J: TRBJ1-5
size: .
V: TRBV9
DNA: TGTGCCAGCAGCGTGGACACCGATCAGCCCCAGCATTTT
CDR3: CASSVDTDQPQHF

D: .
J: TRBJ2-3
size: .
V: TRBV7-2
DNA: TGTGCCAGCAGCTTAGACCTGATCCCCACAGATACGCAGTATTTT
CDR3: CASSLDLIPTDTQYF

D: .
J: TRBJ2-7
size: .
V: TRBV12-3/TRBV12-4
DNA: TGTGCCAGCAGCCGTCTCGGGGAGCAGTACTTC
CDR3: CASSRLGEQYF

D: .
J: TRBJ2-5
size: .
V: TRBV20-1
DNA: TGCAGTGCTGCTTTAGGGACCCAGTACTTC
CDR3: CSAALGTQYF

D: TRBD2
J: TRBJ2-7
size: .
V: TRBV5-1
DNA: TGCGCCAGCAGCTTGGGGACTAGCGTGTTCTACGAGCAGTACTTC
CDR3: CASSLGTSVFYEQYF

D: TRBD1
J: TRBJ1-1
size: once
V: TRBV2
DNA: TGTGCCAGCAGTAGCTGGGAGACAGGGAAATCTGAAGCTTTCTTT
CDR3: CASSSWETGKSEAFF